Described below is a single T cell receptor beta chain sequence and its context. No antigen is known for it. The sample belongs to a study of chemoradiotherapy in HPV16-positive cancers. Study context: Functional T-cell assays on a couple of HPV16-positive patients' cells defined candidate HPV-specific clones and common TCR motifs.

Findings of the study overall: Better recurrence-free survival went with HPV-responsive T-cell expansion in HPV16-positive patients. During treatment, candidate HPV-specific clones and E7-related motifs expanded in tumor.

Over chemoradiotherapy, repertoires were sampled more than once. TCRdb's table, derived via immunoSEQ multiplex PCR, lists solely in-frame clones and lacks some. This sample has tens of thousands of clones, with approximately 84% found just once. Trimming took 4 bases from V and 2 from J; bases not matched to a gene: 3. Germline CDR1 reads SGHDT; CDR2 reads YYEEEE. The CDR3 has 14 residues. The sequence came from a human donor with HPV-associated anogenital cancer. The source material was blood, sampled from a patient who underwent chemoradiotherapy. The chain is built from TRBV5-6 and TRBJ2-3; TRBD1 aligns across 8 bases. CDR3 coding DNA: TGTGCCAGCAGCCTCAGGGGGCACACAGATACGCAGTATTTT. As protein: CASSLRGHTDTQYF. Full variable domain (rest looked up from reference TRBV5-6 and TRBJ2-3): DAGVTQSPTHLIKTRGQQVTLRCSPKSGHDTVSWYQQALGQGPQFIFQYYEEEERQRGNFPDRFSGHQFPNYSSELNVNALLLGDSALYLCASSLRGHTDTQYFGPGTRLTVL.